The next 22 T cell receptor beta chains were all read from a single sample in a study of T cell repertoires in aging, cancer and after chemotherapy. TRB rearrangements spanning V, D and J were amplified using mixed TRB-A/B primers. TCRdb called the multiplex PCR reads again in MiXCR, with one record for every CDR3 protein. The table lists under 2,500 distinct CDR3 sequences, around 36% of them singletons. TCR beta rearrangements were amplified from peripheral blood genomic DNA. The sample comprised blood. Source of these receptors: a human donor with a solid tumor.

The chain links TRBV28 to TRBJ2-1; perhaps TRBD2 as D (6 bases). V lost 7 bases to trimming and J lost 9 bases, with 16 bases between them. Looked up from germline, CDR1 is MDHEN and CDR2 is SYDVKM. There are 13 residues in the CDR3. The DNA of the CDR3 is TGTGCCAGCATTGGCGGGACGAGAACTGAGCAGTTCTTC. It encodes CASIGGTRTEQFF. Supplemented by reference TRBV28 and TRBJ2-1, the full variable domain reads DVKVTQSSRYLVKRTGEKVFLECVQDMDHENMFWYRQDPGLGLRLIYFSYDVKMKEKGDIPEGYSVSREKKERFSLILESASTNQTSMYLCASIGGTRTEQFFGPGTRLTVL.

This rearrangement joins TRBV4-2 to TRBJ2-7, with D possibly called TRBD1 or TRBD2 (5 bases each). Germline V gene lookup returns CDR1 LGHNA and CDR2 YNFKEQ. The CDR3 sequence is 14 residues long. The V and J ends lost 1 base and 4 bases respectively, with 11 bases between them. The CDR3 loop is CASSQGGAVYEQYF. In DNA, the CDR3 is TGTGCCAGCAGCCAAGGAGGGGCTGTTTACGAGCAGTACTTC.

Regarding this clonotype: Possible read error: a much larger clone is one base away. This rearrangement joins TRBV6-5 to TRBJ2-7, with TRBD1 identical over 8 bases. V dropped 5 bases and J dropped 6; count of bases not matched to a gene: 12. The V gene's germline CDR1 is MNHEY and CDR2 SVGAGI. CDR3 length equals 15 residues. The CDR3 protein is CASSEQDRVGVEQYF. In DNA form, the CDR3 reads TGTGCCAGCAGTGAACAGGACAGGGTAGGAGTCGAGCAGTACTTC.

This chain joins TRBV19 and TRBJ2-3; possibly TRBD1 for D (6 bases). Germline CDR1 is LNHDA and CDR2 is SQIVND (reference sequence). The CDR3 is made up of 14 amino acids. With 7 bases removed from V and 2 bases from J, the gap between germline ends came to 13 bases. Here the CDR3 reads CASNPTGPTDTQYF. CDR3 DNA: TGTGCCAGTAATCCTACAGGGCCCACAGATACGCAGTATTTT.

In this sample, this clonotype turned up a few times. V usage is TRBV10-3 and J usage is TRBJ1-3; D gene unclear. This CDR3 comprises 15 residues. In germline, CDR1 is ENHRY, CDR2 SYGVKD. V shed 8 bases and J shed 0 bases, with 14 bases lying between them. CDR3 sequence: CAIGHGSDSGNTIYF. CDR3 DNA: TGTGCCATCGGTCATGGGAGTGACTCTGGAAACACCATATATTTT.

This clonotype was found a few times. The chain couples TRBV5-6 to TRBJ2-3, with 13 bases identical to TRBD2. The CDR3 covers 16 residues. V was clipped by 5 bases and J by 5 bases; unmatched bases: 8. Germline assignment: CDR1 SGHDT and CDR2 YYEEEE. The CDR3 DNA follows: TGTGCCAGCAGGCCACTAGCGGGGGGGCCCCAAGATACGCAGTATTTT. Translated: CASRPLAGGPQDTQYF.

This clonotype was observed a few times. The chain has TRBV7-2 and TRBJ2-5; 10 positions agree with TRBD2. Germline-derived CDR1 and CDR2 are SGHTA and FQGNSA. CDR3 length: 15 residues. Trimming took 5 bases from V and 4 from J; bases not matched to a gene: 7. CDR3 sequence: CASSPSSGRAETQYF. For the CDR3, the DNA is TGTGCCAGCAGCCCCTCTAGCGGGAGAGCAGAGACCCAGTACTTC.

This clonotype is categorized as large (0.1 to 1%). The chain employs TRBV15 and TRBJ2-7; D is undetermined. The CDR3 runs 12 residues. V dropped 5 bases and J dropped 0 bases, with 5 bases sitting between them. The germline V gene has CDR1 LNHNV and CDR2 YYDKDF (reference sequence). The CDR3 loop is CATSASSYEQYF. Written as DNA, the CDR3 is TGTGCCACCAGCGCGTCCTCCTACGAGCAGTACTTC.

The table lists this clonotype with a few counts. In DNA, the CDR3 is TGTGCCAGCAGCTTAGGGACAGGGATAGAGACCCAGTACTTC. Protein sequence: CASSLGTGIETQYF. The genes are TRBV13 and TRBJ2-5; TRBD1 matches at 7 bases. V was pared by 0 bases and J by 4 bases, with 2 bases of the junction left unmatched. CDR1 is PRHDT, CDR2 FYEKMQ, per germline (reference sequence). This CDR3 region has 14 residues. Full variable domain (outside the CDR3, taken from reference TRBV13 and TRBJ2-5): AAGVIQSPRHLIKEKRETATLKCYPIPRHDTVYWYQQGPGQDPQFLISFYEKMQSDKGSIPDRFSAQQFSDYHSELNMSSLELGDSALYFCASSLGTGIETQYFGPGTRLLVL.

CDR3: CATSDPSGLVSDTGELFF. As DNA, the CDR3 is TGTGCCACCAGTGACCCCTCTGGACTAGTGTCGGACACCGGGGAGCTGTTTTTT. The gene calls are TRBV24-1 and TRBJ2-2; the match to TRBD2 covers 7 bases. Germline V gene data show CDR1 as KGHDR and CDR2 as SFDVKD. V lost 4 bases, J lost 3 bases, and 13 bases stayed unmatched. The CDR3 loop spans 18 amino acids.

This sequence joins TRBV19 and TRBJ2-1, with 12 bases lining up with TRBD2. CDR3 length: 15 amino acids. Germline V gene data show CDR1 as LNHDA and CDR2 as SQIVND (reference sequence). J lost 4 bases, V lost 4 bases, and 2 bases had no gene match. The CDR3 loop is CASSTGLAGYNEQFF. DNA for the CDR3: TGTGCCAGTAGTACCGGACTAGCGGGATACAATGAGCAGTTCTTC.

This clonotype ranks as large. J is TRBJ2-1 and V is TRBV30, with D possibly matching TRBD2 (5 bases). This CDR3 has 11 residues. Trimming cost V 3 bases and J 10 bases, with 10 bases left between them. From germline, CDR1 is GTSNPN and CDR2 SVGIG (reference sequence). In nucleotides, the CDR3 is TGTGCCTGGAGCCCGGGGTCGGAGCAGTTCTTC. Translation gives CAWSPGSEQFF.

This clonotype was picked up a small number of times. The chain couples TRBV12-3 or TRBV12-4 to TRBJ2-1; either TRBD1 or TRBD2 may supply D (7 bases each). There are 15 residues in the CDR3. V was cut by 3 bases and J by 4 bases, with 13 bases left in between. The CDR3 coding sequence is TGTGCCAGCAGTTTCCAGGGGGGGGATTACAATGAGCAGTTCTTC. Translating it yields CASSFQGGDYNEQFF.

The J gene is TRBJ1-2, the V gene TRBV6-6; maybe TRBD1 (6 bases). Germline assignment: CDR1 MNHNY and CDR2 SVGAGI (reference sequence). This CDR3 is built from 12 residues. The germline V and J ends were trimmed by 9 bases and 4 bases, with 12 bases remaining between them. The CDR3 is CARGGQFYGYTF. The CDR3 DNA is TGTGCCAGGGGAGGACAGTTCTATGGCTACACCTTC.

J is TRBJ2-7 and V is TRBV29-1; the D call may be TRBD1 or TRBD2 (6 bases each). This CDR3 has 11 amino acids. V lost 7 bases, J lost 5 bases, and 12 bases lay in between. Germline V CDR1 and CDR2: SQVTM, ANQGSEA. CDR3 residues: CSGGAPDEQYF. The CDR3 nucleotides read TGCAGCGGGGGGGCGCCCGACGAGCAGTACTTC.

CDR3: CASRDRATSYNSPLHF. The DNA of the CDR3 is TGTGCCAGCAGGGACAGGGCGACCTCCTATAATTCACCCCTCCACTTT. The V and J genes are TRBV6-5 and TRBJ1-6; 8 nucleotides agree with TRBD1. The CDR3 consists of 16 residues. J gave up 0 bases and V 6 bases, and 4 bases lay outside the gene matches. CDR1 MNHEY and CDR2 SVGAGI come from the germline V gene.

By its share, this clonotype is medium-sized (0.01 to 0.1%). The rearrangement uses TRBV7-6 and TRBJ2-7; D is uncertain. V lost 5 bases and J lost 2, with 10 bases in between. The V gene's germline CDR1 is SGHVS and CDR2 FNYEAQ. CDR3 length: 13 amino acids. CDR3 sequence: CASSPIGTYEQYF. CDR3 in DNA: TGTGCCAGCAGCCCCATCGGAACCTACGAGCAGTACTTC. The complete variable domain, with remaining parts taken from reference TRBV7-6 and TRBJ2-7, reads GAGVSQSPRYKVTKRGQDVALRCDPISGHVSLYWYRQALGQGPEFLTYFNYEAQQDKSGLPNDRFSAERPEGSISTLTIQRTEQRDSAMYRCASSPIGTYEQYFGPGTRLTVT.

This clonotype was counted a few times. CDR3 amino acids: CASSLLVGRGAQETQYF. Here the CDR3 DNA reads TGTGCCAGCAGTTTACTTGTCGGGCGGGGGGCGCAAGAGACCCAGTACTTC. The chain joins TRBV12-3 or TRBV12-4 to TRBJ2-5; 8 nucleotides align to TRBD2. CDR3 size: 17 residues. J was trimmed by 2 bases and V by 2 bases; bases with no gene match: 10.

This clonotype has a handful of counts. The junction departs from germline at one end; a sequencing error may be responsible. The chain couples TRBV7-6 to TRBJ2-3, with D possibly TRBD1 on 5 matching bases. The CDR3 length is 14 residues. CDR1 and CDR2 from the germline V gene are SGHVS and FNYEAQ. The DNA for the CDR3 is TGTGCCAGCAGTTTAGGACACGGGACAGATACGCAGTATTTT. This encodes CASSLGHGTDTQYF.

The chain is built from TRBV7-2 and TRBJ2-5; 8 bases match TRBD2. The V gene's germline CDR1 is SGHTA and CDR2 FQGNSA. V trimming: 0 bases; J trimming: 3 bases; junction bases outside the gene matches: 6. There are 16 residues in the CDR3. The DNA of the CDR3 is TGTGCCAGCAGCTTAGCGGGTAGCGGGGCAGAAGAGACCCAGTACTTC. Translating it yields CASSLAGSGAEETQYF. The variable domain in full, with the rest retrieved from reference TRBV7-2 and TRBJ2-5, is GAGVSQSPSNKVTEKGKDVELRCDPISGHTALYWYRQSLGQGLEFLIYFQGNSAPDKSGLPSDRFSAERTGGSVSTLTIQRTQQEDSAVYLCASSLAGSGAEETQYFGPGTRLLVL.

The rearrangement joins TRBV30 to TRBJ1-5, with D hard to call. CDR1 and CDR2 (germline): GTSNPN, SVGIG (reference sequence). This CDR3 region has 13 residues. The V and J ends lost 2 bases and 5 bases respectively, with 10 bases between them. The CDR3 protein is CAWSLGPDQPQHF. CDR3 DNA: TGTGCCTGGAGTTTAGGGCCGGATCAGCCCCAGCATTTT.

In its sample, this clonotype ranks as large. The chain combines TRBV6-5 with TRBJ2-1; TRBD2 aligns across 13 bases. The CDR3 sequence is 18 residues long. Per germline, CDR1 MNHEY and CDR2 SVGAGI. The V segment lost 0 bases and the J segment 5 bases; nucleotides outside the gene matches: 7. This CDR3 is CASSYSATSGGRNNEQFF. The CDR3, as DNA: TGTGCCAGCAGTTACTCTGCGACTAGCGGGGGGCGCAACAATGAGCAGTTCTTC.